This T cell receptor beta chain was documented in a study of Ad26.COV2.S vaccination and SARS-CoV-2 variants. Study details: Donor joined the COV1001 Ad26.COV2.S trial arm.

Specified treatment: some 20 received Ad26.COV2.S at low or high dose, single or two shots; roughly 5 received placebo; per-sample allocation not given. Samples came from day 63 after the first vaccine or placebo injection. The vaccine delivered Wuhan-strain SARS-CoV-2 spike through an Ad26 vector. Study outcomes and limitations: Reported findings describe substantial breadth in spike-specific CD8+ and CD4+ T cell responses following vaccination.

From germline, CDR1 is SGHRS and CDR2 YFSETQ. This CDR3 is built from 14 residues. Trimming left V 5 bases short and J 7 bases short, with 18 bases between. This clone was observed a single time. No antigen is known for it. The assay was immunoSEQ multiplex PCR, and TCRdb's table has in-frame clones only and misses some. The sample shows around 370,000 clones, roughly 84% of them seen only once. The sample in question was peripheral blood, obtained in a trial of Ad26.COV2.S vaccine versus placebo. V gene TRBV5-1 combines with J gene TRBJ1-2; maybe TRBD1 (6 bases). This receptor was obtained from a person aged 18-60 years who received the Ad26.COV2.S COVID-19 vaccine or a placebo. CDR3 DNA sequence: TGCGCCAGCAGTGGGGGGATGACAGGCGGTGGCTACACCTTC. It specifies CASSGGMTGGGYTF.